The 5 T cell receptor beta chains below come from one sample, sequenced in a study of cytomegalovirus exposure and HLA in healthy donors. Using immunoSEQ multiplex PCR, the repertoire was profiled, and TCRdb retains in-frame clones only, with some absent. This repertoire shows some 48,000 clones, 85% to 95% found once; its top ten account for approximately 7.8%. Sequenced: PBMCs. All receptors come from a woman aged 18-29 years in good health and CMV-seropositive.

The count of this clone is one. The rearrangement joins TRBV10-3 to TRBJ1-2, with D perhaps TRBD1 (6 bases). CDR3 length: 13 residues. The V and J ends lost 5 bases and 6 bases respectively, with 13 bases between them. Germline V CDR1 and CDR2: ENHRY, SYGVKD. The CDR3 region is CAISNSQGDGYTF. The CDR3 coding sequence is TGTGCCATCAGTAACTCACAGGGAGATGGCTACACCTTC.

The chain combines TRBV6-6 with TRBJ1-5, with D tentatively TRBD1 (5 bases). The CDR3 consists of 13 residues. Looked up from germline, CDR1 is MNHNY and CDR2 is SVGAGI (reference sequence). The V gene lost 2 bases and the J gene lost 4 bases, with 6 bases spanning the gap. The DNA for the CDR3 is TGTGCCAGCAGTTACGGGGGGAATCAGCCCCAGCATTTT. It encodes CASSYGGNQPQHF.

The chain couples TRBV27 to TRBJ1-1; weak D call: TRBD1 (5 bases). CDR3 size: 13 residues. Germline lookup yields CDR1 MNHEY and CDR2 SMNVEV (reference sequence). V lost 8 bases to trimming and J lost 5 bases, with 15 bases between them. In DNA, the CDR3 is TGTGCCAGCTCCCCCGGGGGTTATACTGAAGCTTTCTTT. Protein sequence: CASSPGGYTEAFF.

The chain recombines TRBV4-1 with TRBJ2-1, with TRBD1 as a possible D gene (5 bases). Trimming left V 1 base short and J 3 bases short, with 13 bases between. CDR1 is MGHRA and CDR2 is YSYEKL in the germline V gene. This CDR3 spans 16 amino acids. Written as DNA, the CDR3 is TGCGCCAGCAGCCAAGGGACAACAGGTAACTACAATGAGCAGTTCTTC. Translation gives CASSQGTTGNYNEQFF.

This rearrangement joins TRBV5-1 to TRBJ2-1, with D perhaps matching TRBD1 (6 bases). The germline V and J ends were trimmed by 0 bases and 5 bases, with 9 bases remaining between them. CDR1 is SGHRS and CDR2 is YFSETQ in the germline V gene. The CDR3 is 14 residues long. The chain's CDR3 is CASSLGGLNNEQFF. The CDR3, as DNA: TGCGCCAGCAGCTTGGGGGGGCTCAACAATGAGCAGTTCTTC.